The source of this TCR beta chain is a study of blood T cell repertoires in COVID-19. The wider study: From the United States, Italy and Spain came samples of acute and convalescent COVID-19. Sources were T cells, B-cell-depleted T cells, or PBMCs; the material itself was cDNA or gDNA.

Libraries were prepared by immunoSEQ multiplex PCR; TCRdb keeps only in-frame clonotypes and omits some of them. The repertoire holds approximately 290,000 clones, with around nine tenths as singletons. This clone was picked up a small number of times. Seattle participants joined during active infection and were tracked over time. The CDR3 extends over 11 amino acids. CDR1 SQVTM and CDR2 ANQGSEA come from the germline V gene. V was pared by 8 bases and J by 6 bases, with 13 bases between. This rearrangement joins TRBV29-1 to TRBJ1-1; D is ambiguous. The sequence was collected from a woman aged 30 to 39 with COVID-19, enrolled during active disease. Sequencing used peripheral blood. For the CDR3, the DNA is TGCAGCTTTAAACTTGTCGCTGAAGCTTTCTTT. Its translation: CSFKLVAEAFF.